This paragraph reports one T cell receptor (beta chain). The antigen is unknown. TCRdb's table, derived via immunoSEQ multiplex PCR, lists solely in-frame clones and lacks some. The top ten hold about 3.5% of the sample, which has about 140,000 clones, around 88% seen once. This sample is part of a study of T cell responses to AZD1222 COVID-19 vaccine. Whole-study findings and limits: Most donors were white British and more were female, and clonal diversity was possibly underestimated. Baseline seropositivity characterized only six AZD1222 recipients.

Trimming shortened V by 5 bases and J by 5 bases, and 9 bases separated the two germline ends. This CDR3 spans 12 amino acids. Looked up from germline, CDR1 is MNHEY and CDR2 is SVGEGT. The clonotype comes from an adult in good health. Sequencing was performed on peripheral blood, taken on day 0 of AZD1222 vaccination. This chain joins TRBV6-2 or TRBV6-3 and TRBJ1-1; D remains unclear. CDR3 DNA sequence: TGTGCCAGCAGTACAGTGGGGACTGAAGCTTTCTTT. It specifies CASSTVGTEAFF.